These 20 T cell receptor beta chains were sequenced from one sample in a study of blood T cell repertoires in COVID-19. Here immunoSEQ multiplex PCR was the method, and the copy in TCRdb shows in-frame clones only, minus some. Here the sample spans 300,000 to 400,000 clones, more than 75% being singletons. The material sequenced was peripheral blood. Receptors were obtained from a woman in her forties or fifties with active or convalescent COVID-19.

The chain uses TRBV27 and TRBJ1-1; TRBD1 matches 9 bases. Germline V gene sequence: CDR1 MNHEY, CDR2 SMNVEV (reference sequence). The CDR3 contains 18 residues. The V gene end was trimmed by 2 bases and the J gene end by 2 bases; junction bases not matched to a gene: 12. CDR3 amino acids: CASSLRPGQGIKNTEAFF. DNA of the CDR3: TGTGCCAGCAGTTTACGTCCGGGACAGGGAATAAAAAACACTGAAGCTTTCTTT.

This clone was seen a single time. The V and J genes are TRBV29-1 and TRBJ1-1, with 7 bases lining up with TRBD1. This CDR3 has 12 amino acids. Germline CDR1 SQVTM, CDR2 ANQGSEA. Losses at the gene ends were 8 bases for V and 5 bases for J; bases not matched to a gene: 8. The DNA for the CDR3 is TGCAGCTTCAGACAGGGCTGGACTGAAGCTTTCTTT. Its protein product is CSFRQGWTEAFF.

The chain joins TRBV5-5 to TRBJ2-1; D uncertain. The V and J ends lost 6 bases and 5 bases respectively, with 15 bases between them. This CDR3 is 14 amino acids long. Germline V lookup: CDR1 SGHKS, CDR2 YYEKEE (reference sequence). CDR3 region: CASTPIPGHNEQFF. In nucleotides, the CDR3 is TGTGCCAGCACTCCGATCCCCGGTCACAATGAGCAGTTCTTC.

The V and J genes are TRBV7-2 and TRBJ2-7, with D unclear. The V gene's germline CDR1 is SGHTA and CDR2 FQGNSA. V was shortened by 1 base and J by 2 bases, with 9 bases between the two germline ends. This CDR3 has 14 amino acids. The CDR3 bases are TGTGCCAGCAGCTTAGTACTCTCCCCCTACGAGCAGTACTTC. Protein sequence: CASSLVLSPYEQYF.

This chain uses TRBV6-5 with TRBJ1-2; 7 bases map to TRBD1. The CDR3 is made up of 13 amino acids. Germline-derived CDR1 and CDR2 are MNHEY and SVGAGI. V lost 4 bases, J lost 8 bases, and 7 bases stayed unmatched. The CDR3 DNA sequence: TGTGCCAGCAGTTCACCCGACAGGGTAGGCTACACCTTC. Its protein product is CASSSPDRVGYTF.

This chain joins TRBV19 and TRBJ1-1, with TRBD1 matching 10 bases. Trimming removed 3 bases from V and 2 bases from J; junction bases left unmatched: 3. The germline V gene has CDR1 LNHDA and CDR2 SQIVND (reference sequence). This CDR3 region has 15 residues. CDR3 region: CASSMGTGVNTEAFF. CDR3 DNA sequence: TGTGCCAGTAGTATGGGGACAGGGGTTAACACTGAAGCTTTCTTT.

The chain recombines TRBV4-3 with TRBJ2-6; no clear D. CDR1 and CDR2 (germline): LGHNA, YSLEER. Trimming cost V 4 bases and J 2 bases, with 12 bases left between them. The CDR3 loop spans 16 amino acids. CDR3 in DNA: TGCGCCAGCAGCCTTGGGCCTACCACTGGGGCCAACGTCCTGACTTTC. Its translation is CASSLGPTTGANVLTF.

The chain is built from TRBV2 and TRBJ2-7, with 11 bases identical to TRBD2. Germline CDR1 is SNHLY and CDR2 is FYNNEI. Unmatched junction bases numbered 7, after V lost 6 bases and J lost 6 bases. The CDR3 is 14 residues long. CDR3: CASSAGTSGLEQYF. The DNA for the CDR3 is TGTGCCAGCAGCGCCGGGACTAGCGGTCTCGAGCAGTACTTC.

The chain has TRBV28 and TRBJ2-7, with 7 bases that match TRBD2. Germline CDR1 reads MDHEN; CDR2 reads SYDVKM. This CDR3 has 15 residues. V shed 3 bases and J 2 bases; nucleotides not matched to a gene: 7. The CDR3 protein is CASSFMAGVTYEQYF. The CDR3 nucleotides read TGTGCCAGCAGTTTTATGGCGGGAGTAACCTACGAGCAGTACTTC.

Turning to this clone: The same CDR3 is also encoded by other DNA sequences in this sample. The chain links TRBV28 to TRBJ1-6; no firm D call. Germline V gene lookup returns CDR1 MDHEN and CDR2 SYDVKM. The CDR3 loop spans 12 amino acids. V lost 8 bases to trimming and J lost 7 bases, with 9 bases between them. The chain's CDR3 is CASRTGNSPLHF. In DNA form, the CDR3 reads TGTGCCAGCCGGACTGGGAATTCACCCCTCCACTTT.

The chain uses TRBV7-6 and TRBJ2-4; no firm D call. V was cut by 4 bases and J by 9 bases, with 13 bases left in between. Germline CDR1 SGHVS, CDR2 FNYEAQ. CDR3 length: 13 amino acids. The CDR3 nucleotides are TGTGCCAGCAGCTCTCCGGTAGATGGCATTCAGTACTTC. It codes for CASSSPVDGIQYF.

The CDR3 reads CAWSRGQTNGYTF. CDR3 bases: TGTGCCTGGAGCAGGGGGCAAACGAATGGCTACACCTTC. The chain joins TRBV30 to TRBJ1-2; TRBD1 matches at 8 bases. The CDR3 has 13 residues. The V gene's germline CDR1 is GTSNPN and CDR2 SVGIG (reference sequence). Trimming took 3 bases from V and 6 from J; bases not matched to a gene: 6.

This chain links TRBV6-5 with TRBJ1-6; TRBD1 matches 9 bases. V lost 7 bases and J lost 9; bases outside the gene matches: 7. The CDR3 contains 14 residues. Germline-derived CDR1 and CDR2 are MNHEY and SVGAGI. CDR3 sequence (DNA): TGTGCCAGCATGCGACAGGGGGAATTTTCACCCCTCCACTTT. Translated, it gives CASMRQGEFSPLHF.

This clone showed up just once. V is TRBV6-2 or TRBV6-3 and J is TRBJ2-3; D not resolved. V lost 6 bases and J lost 11, with 27 bases in between. Germline V CDR1 and CDR2: MNHEY, SVGEGT. The CDR3 runs 16 residues. The CDR3 sequence: CASSRKVHPLPFVQYF. The CDR3 nucleotides are TGTGCCAGCAGCCGCAAGGTTCACCCACTACCTTTTGTGCAGTATTTT.

In this sample, this clone turned up a few times. The chain employs TRBV3-1 (or the pseudogene TRBV3-2) and TRBJ2-1; possibly TRBD2 for D (5 bases). Trimming pared 9 bases from V and 14 bases from J, leaving 14 bases between. The CDR3 is made up of 10 amino acids. Germline V gene lookup returns CDR1 LGHDT and CDR2 YNNKEL (reference sequence). This CDR3 reads CARCGFTEFF. The CDR3 nucleotides are TGTGCCAGATGCGGGTTCACAGAGTTCTTC.

The rearrangement joins TRBV24-1 to TRBJ1-5; D possibly corresponds to TRBD1 (5 bases). Germline-derived CDR1 and CDR2 are KGHDR and SFDVKD. CDR3 length: 12 residues. Trimming removed 4 bases at V and 6 bases at J, with 6 bases between. The CDR3 region is CATSEGGQPQHF. The DNA for the CDR3 is TGTGCCACCAGTGAGGGGGGTCAGCCCCAGCATTTT.

V is TRBV5-1 and J is TRBJ1-5; 8 nucleotides align to TRBD1. Germline CDR1 and CDR2: SGHRS and YFSETQ. The CDR3 contains 15 residues. The J segment lost 2 bases and the V segment lost 5 bases, leaving 6 bases of the junction unmatched. The CDR3 is CASRKTGDRNQPQHF. The CDR3 region has the DNA TGCGCCAGCAGAAAGACAGGGGATCGCAATCAGCCCCAGCATTTT.

About this clone: The sample contains more than one DNA sequence encoding this CDR3. The V and J genes are TRBV9 and TRBJ1-1; the D gene is possibly TRBD1 (6 bases). V lost 0 bases, J lost 5 bases, and 8 bases lay in between. The germline V gene encodes CDR1 SGDLS and CDR2 YYNGEE. This CDR3 has 13 amino acids. CDR3 coding DNA: TGTGCCAGCAGCGTAGACAGGGATACTGAAGCTTTCTTT. This encodes CASSVDRDTEAFF.

The chain links TRBV6-5 to TRBJ2-7; D perhaps matches TRBD2 (5 bases). Per germline, CDR1 MNHEY and CDR2 SVGAGI. This CDR3 region has 15 residues. Trimming left V 6 bases short and J 0 bases short, with 15 bases between. As DNA, the CDR3 is TGTGCCAGCAGAGCCGCTTGGGAGAGCTCCTACGAGCAGTACTTC. Translated, it gives CASRAAWESSYEQYF.

The chain couples TRBV24-1 to TRBJ2-4; the match to TRBD1 covers 9 bases. The CDR3 consists of 13 residues. Per germline, CDR1 KGHDR and CDR2 SFDVKD. J gave up 9 bases and V 7 bases, and 6 bases lay outside the gene matches. CDR3: CATRGTGSPIQYF. CDR3 nucleotides: TGTGCCACCAGGGGGACAGGGTCGCCCATTCAGTACTTC.